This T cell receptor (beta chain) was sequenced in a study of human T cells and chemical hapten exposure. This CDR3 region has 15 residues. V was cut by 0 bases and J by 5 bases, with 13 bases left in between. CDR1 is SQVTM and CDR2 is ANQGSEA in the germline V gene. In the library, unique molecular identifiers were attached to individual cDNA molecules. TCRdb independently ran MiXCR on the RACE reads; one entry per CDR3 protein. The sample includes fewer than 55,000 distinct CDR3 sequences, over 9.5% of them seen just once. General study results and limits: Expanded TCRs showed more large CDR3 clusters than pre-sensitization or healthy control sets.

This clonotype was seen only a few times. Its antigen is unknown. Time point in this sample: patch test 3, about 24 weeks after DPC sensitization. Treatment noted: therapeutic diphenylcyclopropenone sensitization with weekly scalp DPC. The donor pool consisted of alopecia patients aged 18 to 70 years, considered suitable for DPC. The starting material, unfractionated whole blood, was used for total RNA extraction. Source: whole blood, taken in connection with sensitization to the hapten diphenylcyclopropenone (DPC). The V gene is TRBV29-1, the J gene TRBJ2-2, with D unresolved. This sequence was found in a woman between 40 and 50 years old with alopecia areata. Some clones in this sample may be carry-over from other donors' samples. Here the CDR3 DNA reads TGCAGCGTTGAAGATGCACGGAAGGAGACCGGGGAGCTGTTTTTT. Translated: CSVEDARKETGELFF.